The rows below give T cell receptor beta chains drawn from one sample of a study of cytomegalovirus exposure and HLA in healthy donors. The table came from immunoSEQ multiplex PCR; TCRdb's copy has only in-frame clones and leaves some out. The sample records 100,000 to 150,000 clones, around 79% being singletons. Material for sequencing was PBMCs. Source of these receptors: a middle-aged woman in good health and CMV-seropositive. Each CDR3 is given with its conserved first and last residue. Each record gives: CDR3 DNA, CDR3 protein, V gene, D gene, J gene, clone size. D genes are given only for firm matches. Size values are once, few and many counts, or a class for expanded clones, and some rows have none.

CDR3 DNA: TGCGCCAGCAGCCAACCGACAGGCCCGAACACTGAAGCTTTCTTT
CDR3 protein: CASSQPTGPNTEAFF
V gene: TRBV4-1
D gene: -
J gene: TRBJ1-1
clone size: -

CDR3 DNA: TGTGCCAGCTCACCATCCAGGGGGAACCCTGAAGCTTTCTTT
CDR3 protein: CASSPSRGNPEAFF
V gene: TRBV18
D gene: TRBD1
J gene: TRBJ1-1
clone size: -

CDR3 DNA: TGCGCCAGCAGCCCGATCACTAGCGGGACAACCGGGGAGCTGTTTTTT
CDR3 protein: CASSPITSGTTGELFF
V gene: TRBV5-1
D gene: TRBD2
J gene: TRBJ2-2
clone size: -

CDR3 DNA: TGTGCCAGTGCGGGGGACAGGGACGACACTGAAGCTTTCTTT
CDR3 protein: CASAGDRDDTEAFF
V gene: TRBV19
D gene: TRBD1
J gene: TRBJ1-1
clone size: -

CDR3 DNA: TGTGCCAGCTCACCAGGACTCAATCAGCCCCAGCATTTT
CDR3 protein: CASSPGLNQPQHF
V gene: TRBV18
D gene: -
J gene: TRBJ1-5
clone size: -

CDR3 DNA: TGTGCCAGCAGGGCCAATCAGCCCCAGCATTTT
CDR3 protein: CASRANQPQHF
V gene: TRBV28
D gene: -
J gene: TRBJ1-5
clone size: -

CDR3 DNA: TGTGCCAGCAGCTTCCCGCAGGGGGCTCAAGAGACCCAGTACTTC
CDR3 protein: CASSFPQGAQETQYF
V gene: TRBV5-6
D gene: TRBD1
J gene: TRBJ2-5
clone size: -

CDR3 DNA: TGTGCCAGCAGCTTTGGATCAGGGGGCGTGAACACTGAAGCTTTCTTT
CDR3 protein: CASSFGSGGVNTEAFF
V gene: TRBV7-3
D gene: TRBD1
J gene: TRBJ1-1
clone size: few

CDR3 DNA: TGTGCCAGTAGTATGGGACAGAAAAATCAGCCCCAGCATTTT
CDR3 protein: CASSMGQKNQPQHF
V gene: TRBV19
D gene: TRBD1
J gene: TRBJ1-5
clone size: few

CDR3 DNA: TGTGCCAGCAGATGGGGCGGGGTCGGAAGGAATGAGCAGTTCTTC
CDR3 protein: CASRWGGVGRNEQFF
V gene: TRBV11-1
D gene: -
J gene: TRBJ2-1
clone size: few

CDR3 DNA: TGCGCCAGCAGCCAAGCCATGGGGGGAGCGGACAGGGGCAAACGCGAGCAGTACTTC
CDR3 protein: CASSQAMGGADRGKREQYF
V gene: TRBV4-1
D gene: TRBD1
J gene: TRBJ2-7
clone size: -

CDR3 DNA: TGTGCCAGCAGCTTAGACAGGGGGCCTGGAAACACCATATATTTT
CDR3 protein: CASSLDRGPGNTIYF
V gene: TRBV7-9
D gene: TRBD1
J gene: TRBJ1-3
clone size: few

CDR3 DNA: TGTGCCAGCAGCCCCAAACAGGGTGTCGGTCAGCCCCAGCATTTT
CDR3 protein: CASSPKQGVGQPQHF
V gene: TRBV28
D gene: -
J gene: TRBJ1-5
clone size: -

CDR3 DNA: TGTGCCAGCAGCCCAGTCGAGGGTGGCTACACCTTC
CDR3 protein: CASSPVEGGYTF
V gene: TRBV7-9
D gene: -
J gene: TRBJ1-2
clone size: few

CDR3 DNA: TGTGCCAGCAGCTTAGAACAGGGGGCCCAAGAGACCCAGTACTTC
CDR3 protein: CASSLEQGAQETQYF
V gene: TRBV7-9
D gene: TRBD1
J gene: TRBJ2-5
clone size: once

CDR3 DNA: TGTGCCAGCAGCTTGATTGGGGGGACAGGGAGCGTTGAAGCTTTCTTT
CDR3 protein: CASSLIGGTGSVEAFF
V gene: TRBV5-5
D gene: TRBD1
J gene: TRBJ1-1
clone size: -

CDR3 DNA: TGTGCCAGTGGGAGGAGCAACTATGGCTACACCTTC
CDR3 protein: CASGRSNYGYTF
V gene: TRBV28
D gene: -
J gene: TRBJ1-2
clone size: -

CDR3 DNA: TGTGCCAGCAGTGCCGACACCCGGGGACACCTCTCCTTC
CDR3 protein: CASSADTRGHLSF
V gene: TRBV25-1
D gene: -
J gene: TRBJ1-2
clone size: few

CDR3 DNA: TGTGCCAGCAGCTCCCGAGGAAGCGGGAGTCTCCTCGAGCAGTACTTC
CDR3 protein: CASSSRGSGSLLEQYF
V gene: TRBV9
D gene: TRBD2
J gene: TRBJ2-7
clone size: -

CDR3 DNA: TGTGCCAGCAGCCAAGAGGGGACTAGCGGGGGGCGCACAGATACGCAGTATTTT
CDR3 protein: CASSQEGTSGGRTDTQYF
V gene: TRBV4-2
D gene: TRBD2
J gene: TRBJ2-3
clone size: -

CDR3 DNA: TGTGCCAGCAATGTAGCGGGGGCCCGCACAGATACGCAGTATTTT
CDR3 protein: CASNVAGARTDTQYF
V gene: TRBV6-5
D gene: TRBD2
J gene: TRBJ2-3
clone size: few

CDR3 DNA: TGCAGCGTTGCCGCAGGGGGCATGGATCAGCCCCAGCATTTT
CDR3 protein: CSVAAGGMDQPQHF
V gene: TRBV29-1
D gene: TRBD1
J gene: TRBJ1-5
clone size: -

CDR3 DNA: TGTGCCAGCAGCGGCCAGGGCCCGACAGGGTTCGCGACCGGGGAGCTGTTTTTT
CDR3 protein: CASSGQGPTGFATGELFF
V gene: TRBV5-4
D gene: TRBD1
J gene: TRBJ2-2
clone size: -

CDR3 DNA: TGCGCCAGCAGCTTGGGGGGGACACAGTACAATGAGCAGTTCTTC
CDR3 protein: CASSLGGTQYNEQFF
V gene: TRBV5-1
D gene: -
J gene: TRBJ2-1
clone size: few

CDR3 DNA: TGTGCCAGCAGCTTAGAGGTCCGGGGGGCGAAACTGTTTTTT
CDR3 protein: CASSLEVRGAKLFF
V gene: TRBV7-9
D gene: -
J gene: TRBJ1-4
clone size: -

CDR3 DNA: TGCGCCAGCAGCGATGTTGGGACAGGGAGAGCTTTCTTT
CDR3 protein: CASSDVGTGRAFF
V gene: TRBV5-1
D gene: TRBD1
J gene: TRBJ1-1
clone size: few

CDR3 DNA: TGTGCCAGCAGCCCCACAGGGCAGGGGGCCGCAGATACGCAGTATTTT
CDR3 protein: CASSPTGQGAADTQYF
V gene: TRBV7-3
D gene: TRBD1
J gene: TRBJ2-3
clone size: -

CDR3 DNA: TGTGCCAGCAGCGAGGGACTAGCGGGAGCAGAGACCCAGTACTTC
CDR3 protein: CASSEGLAGAETQYF
V gene: TRBV2
D gene: TRBD2
J gene: TRBJ2-5
clone size: -

CDR3 DNA: TGTGCCAGCAGCCGCGATGGACTCCCCCAGGATACGCAGTATTTT
CDR3 protein: CASSRDGLPQDTQYF
V gene: TRBV7-3
D gene: -
J gene: TRBJ2-3
clone size: few

CDR3 DNA: TGTGCCAGCAGGGGTTTAGTGGTAGGGACACTGAATGAAAAACTGTTTTTT
CDR3 protein: CASRGLVVGTLNEKLFF
V gene: TRBV21-1
D gene: -
J gene: TRBJ1-4
clone size: -

CDR3 DNA: TGCAGCGCTGGACAGGGGAAGGGGACTGAAGCTTTCTTT
CDR3 protein: CSAGQGKGTEAFF
V gene: TRBV29-1
D gene: TRBD1
J gene: TRBJ1-1
clone size: -

CDR3 DNA: TGTGCCAGCACCACGGACATCGGCAATCAGCCCCAGCATTTT
CDR3 protein: CASTTDIGNQPQHF
V gene: TRBV2
D gene: -
J gene: TRBJ1-5
clone size: -

CDR3 DNA: TGTGCCAGCAGCGTGGGACTCGGTCCCTACGAGCAGTACTTC
CDR3 protein: CASSVGLGPYEQYF
V gene: TRBV7-9
D gene: -
J gene: TRBJ2-7
clone size: -

CDR3 DNA: TGTGCCAGCAGCTTATCGGGGGGCGGCACCGGGGAGCTGTTTTTT
CDR3 protein: CASSLSGGGTGELFF
V gene: TRBV7-2
D gene: -
J gene: TRBJ2-2
clone size: -

CDR3 DNA: TGTGCCAGCAGTGGGGCAGGGAACTATGGCTACACCTTC
CDR3 protein: CASSGAGNYGYTF
V gene: TRBV28
D gene: -
J gene: TRBJ1-2
clone size: -

CDR3 DNA: TGTGCCAGCAGCGTAAGGGGAGGTGGCACAGATACGCAGTATTTT
CDR3 protein: CASSVRGGGTDTQYF
V gene: TRBV9
D gene: -
J gene: TRBJ2-3
clone size: -

CDR3 DNA: TGTGCCAGCAGCTACGTAACAGGGGCGAGGGACACTGAAGCTTTCTTT
CDR3 protein: CASSYVTGARDTEAFF
V gene: TRBV9
D gene: TRBD1
J gene: TRBJ1-1
clone size: -

CDR3 DNA: TGTGCCAGTAGTAGGGGACAGATCAATCAGCCCCAGCATTTT
CDR3 protein: CASSRGQINQPQHF
V gene: TRBV19
D gene: TRBD1
J gene: TRBJ1-5
clone size: -

CDR3 DNA: TGCAGCGTTGAAGGTGTTAGGGAGGATACGCAGTATTTT
CDR3 protein: CSVEGVREDTQYF
V gene: TRBV29-1
D gene: -
J gene: TRBJ2-3
clone size: -

CDR3 DNA: TGTGCCAGCAGCTTTCGAGGGGGGGGGAGCACTGAAGCTTTCTTT
CDR3 protein: CASSFRGGGSTEAFF
V gene: TRBV7-8
D gene: -
J gene: TRBJ1-1
clone size: -